Shown below are 29 T cell receptor beta chains from a single sample sequenced in a study of human T cells and chemical hapten exposure. The time point is: patch test 1, 2 weeks after DPC sensitization. Treatment here: therapeutic diphenylcyclopropenone sensitization with weekly scalp DPC. Via MiXCR, TCRdb re-called the RACE reads, giving one row per CDR3 protein. The sample includes more than 150,000 distinct CDR3 sequences, about 15% of them seen just once. The sequences come from whole blood, collected in connection with sensitization to the hapten diphenylcyclopropenone (DPC). The source is a woman in her thirties with alopecia areata. Some clones in this sample may be carry-over from other donors' samples.

The table lists this clonotype with a few counts. The V gene is TRBV18, the J gene TRBJ1-2, with 8 bases matching TRBD1. With 1 base clipped from V and 6 bases from J, the junction kept 7 bases outside the gene matches. The CDR3 is 15 amino acids. The V gene's germline CDR1 is KGHSH and CDR2 LQKENI. The DNA for the CDR3 is TGTGCCAGCTCACCACAGACAGGGGAGAAGAATGGCTACACCTTC. It specifies CASSPQTGEKNGYTF.

J is TRBJ1-1 and V is TRBV4-3; no clear D. V lost 2 bases, J lost 5 bases, and 9 bases lay in between. Germline CDR1 is LGHNA and CDR2 is YSLEER. The CDR3 is 13 residues long. The CDR3 DNA is TGCGCCAGCAGCCAAACCCGGGGAACTGAAGCTTTCTTT. It yields the protein CASSQTRGTEAFF.

The chain is built from TRBV6-6 and TRBJ1-1; D gene ambiguous. In germline, CDR1 is MNHNY, CDR2 SVGAGI (reference sequence). The CDR3 sequence is 12 residues long. Trimming removed 4 bases at V and 8 bases at J, with 11 bases between. CDR3 in amino acids: CASSSPEREAFF. Here the CDR3 DNA reads TGTGCCAGCAGTTCTCCCGAGAGGGAAGCTTTCTTT.

The chain carries TRBV6-5 and TRBJ2-3; TRBD2 aligns across 7 bases. The CDR3 sequence is 16 residues long. The J segment lost 3 bases and the V segment lost 6 bases, leaving 12 bases of the junction unmatched. Germline CDR1 and CDR2: MNHEY and SVGAGI. The CDR3 sequence: CASRIGASGWTDTQYF. CDR3 nucleotides: TGTGCCAGCAGAATCGGGGCTAGCGGTTGGACAGATACGCAGTATTTT.

This clonotype was detected ten times or more. The chain couples TRBV5-1 to TRBJ1-1, with D unclear. V lost 2 bases, J lost 4 bases, and 12 bases lay in between. The germline V gene encodes CDR1 SGHRS and CDR2 YFSETQ. The CDR3 totals 14 residues. The CDR3: CASSLTPGSTEAFF. The CDR3 bases are TGCGCCAGCAGCTTAACCCCCGGGAGCACTGAAGCTTTCTTT.

The chain joins TRBV5-4 to TRBJ1-2; D uncertain. Germline V gene sequence: CDR1 SGHNT, CDR2 YYREEE (reference sequence). Between the trimmed V and J ends, which lost 4 bases and 2 bases, there was a span of 9 bases. The CDR3 covers 13 residues. The CDR3 protein is CASSITANYGYTF. The CDR3, as DNA: TGTGCCAGCAGCATTACAGCCAACTATGGCTACACCTTC.

This rearrangement joins TRBV28 to TRBJ1-1, with D perhaps TRBD1 (5 bases). Trimming took off 8 bases at V and 10 bases at J, with 14 bases between the two ends. Germline-derived CDR1 and CDR2 are MDHEN and SYDVKM. This CDR3 contains 11 residues. CDR3 residues: CASRDGPGAFF. The DNA of the CDR3 is TGTGCCAGCCGGGACGGACCCGGAGCTTTCTTT.

On this clonotype itself: This may be a read error, as it is one base from a much larger clone. The CDR3 does not end in the conserved phenylalanine or tryptophan, so this is likely a read error. V and J are TRBV6-2 or TRBV6-3 and TRBJ2-1, with 9 bases matching TRBD2. The ends lost 6 bases at V and 2 bases at J; junction bases unmatched: 8. The CDR3 is 16 residues long. Germline loops: CDR1 MNHEY, CDR2 SVGEGT. The CDR3 here is CASSVSRGRAYNEQFL. The DNA for the CDR3 is TGTGCCAGCAGCGTGAGTCGCGGGAGGGCCTACAATGAGCAGTTCCTC.

J is TRBJ1-1 and V is TRBV5-6; D unresolved. This CDR3 spans 15 amino acids. V lost 4 bases to trimming and J lost 5 bases, with 18 bases between them. In germline, CDR1 is SGHDT, CDR2 YYEEEE. The CDR3 spells CASSAAGQVGTEAFF. The CDR3 DNA sequence: TGTGCCAGCAGCGCGGCTGGCCAGGTGGGGACTGAAGCTTTCTTT.

This clonotype was seen only once. The CDR3 here is CASSFTGVGNTEAFF. In nucleotides, the CDR3 is TGTGCCAGCAGCTTCACAGGGGTCGGTAACACTGAAGCTTTCTTT. The genes are TRBV7-9 and TRBJ1-1; the match to TRBD1 covers 7 bases. Germline assignment: CDR1 SEHNR and CDR2 FQNEAQ (reference sequence). The length of the CDR3 is 15 residues. V lost 3 bases, J lost 2 bases, and 6 bases stayed unmatched.

This clonotype was recorded only once. This chain connects TRBV5-1 to TRBJ2-3; D is perhaps TRBD1 or TRBD2 (5 bases each). Trimming took 7 bases from V and 0 from J, leaving 12 bases between them. This CDR3 comprises 14 residues. CDR1 is SGHRS and CDR2 is YFSETQ in the germline V gene. The CDR3 DNA is TGCGCCAGCCAACCGGGGCCTAGCACAGATACGCAGTATTTT. It encodes CASQPGPSTDTQYF.

In its sample, this clonotype was seen a few times. A junction boundary mismatches the germline segment, possibly from a read error. V and J are TRBV6-1 and TRBJ2-7; the match to TRBD1 covers 8 bases. The CDR3 covers 13 residues. CDR1 and CDR2 (germline): MNHNS, SASEGT. CDR3 region: CASREGQGGEQYF. In DNA, the CDR3 is TGTGCCAGCAGAGAAGGACAGGGTGGCGAGCAGTACTTC.

This clonotype was seen a few times. The junction departs from germline at one end; a sequencing error may be responsible. This rearrangement joins TRBV7-7 to TRBJ2-1; D is unresolved. Germline CDR1 reads SSHAT; CDR2 reads FNYEAQ (reference sequence). The CDR3 runs 13 residues. Here the CDR3 DNA reads TGTGCTAGCAGCTTCCAGGTTGGGGATGAGCAGTTCTTC. Translation gives CASSFQVGDEQFF. Complete variable domain (other parts from reference TRBV7-7 and TRBJ2-1): GAGVSQSPRYKVTKRGQDVTLRCDPISSHATLYWYQQALGQGPEFLTYFNYEAQPDKSGLPSDRFSAERPEGSISTLTIQRTEQRDSAMYRCASSFQVGDEQFFGPGTRLTVL.

This clonotype was counted ten times or more. The chain employs TRBV7-2 and TRBJ2-7, with 8 bases identical to TRBD1. The CDR3 consists of 15 residues. The germline V gene encodes CDR1 SGHTA and CDR2 FQGNSA. V lost 1 base and J lost 2; bases outside the gene matches: 4. The CDR3 protein is CASSLGTGPTYEQYF. CDR3 coding DNA: TGTGCCAGCAGCTTAGGGACAGGGCCTACCTACGAGCAGTACTTC.

The chain recombines TRBV3-1 with TRBJ1-6; 8 positions agree with TRBD1. The CDR3 extends over 15 amino acids. V dropped 3 bases and J dropped 5; count of bases not matched to a gene: 3. The germline V gene encodes CDR1 LGHDT and CDR2 YNNKEL (reference sequence). The CDR3 sequence is CASSQRDRNNSPLHF. CDR3 in DNA: TGTGCCAGCAGCCAGAGGGACAGGAATAATTCACCCCTCCACTTT.

V usage is TRBV12-3 or TRBV12-4 and J usage is TRBJ2-1; D is ambiguous. This CDR3 spans 12 amino acids. V was cut by 6 bases and J by 6 bases, with 9 bases left in between. The CDR3 loop reads CASSHDGNEQFF. DNA of the CDR3: TGTGCCAGCAGCCACGACGGCAATGAGCAGTTCTTC.

The CDR3 sequence is CASSLERGVTDYTF. The DNA of the CDR3 is TGTGCCAGCAGCTTAGAACGTGGGGTTACGGACTACACCTTC. The rearrangement uses TRBV7-2 and TRBJ1-2; no firm D call. Germline CDR1 is SGHTA and CDR2 is FQGNSA. The CDR3 covers 14 residues. Trimming stripped 1 base from V and 10 bases from J, with 16 bases between.

This clonotype was seen many times. The chain employs TRBV10-2 and TRBJ1-4; D is ambiguous. The V end lost 0 bases, the J end lost 7 bases, and 12 bases lay between the germline ends. The CDR3 extends over 15 amino acids. Germline V CDR1 and CDR2: WSHSY, SAAADI. The CDR3 bases are TGCGCCAGCAGTGAGTCGGGGAGGCCTACTGAAAAACTGTTTTTT. Protein: CASSESGRPTEKLFF.

The J gene is TRBJ1-2, the V gene TRBV7-6; D gene unclear. This CDR3 region has 13 residues. Germline CDR1 reads SGHVS; CDR2 reads FNYEAQ. The ends were cut back, 5 bases at V and 3 bases at J, with 10 bases in the middle. CDR3 protein: CASSPDPDYGYTF. For the CDR3, the DNA is TGTGCCAGCAGCCCGGACCCGGACTATGGCTACACCTTC. Combining the CDR3 with reference TRBV7-6 and TRBJ1-2 gives the whole variable domain GAGVSQSPRYKVTKRGQDVALRCDPISGHVSLYWYRQALGQGPEFLTYFNYEAQQDKSGLPNDRFSAERPEGSISTLTIQRTEQRDSAMYRCASSPDPDYGYTFGSGTRLTVV.

This clonotype was observed a handful of times. The chain uses TRBV27 and TRBJ1-1; no clear D. V was cut by 5 bases and J by 5 bases, with 18 bases left in between. Germline values: CDR1 MNHEY, CDR2 SMNVEV (reference sequence). The CDR3 runs to 15 residues. CDR3: CASSPLRGQGTEAFF. In nucleotides, the CDR3 is TGTGCCAGCAGTCCCTTGCGAGGCCAAGGGACTGAAGCTTTCTTT.

In this sample, this clonotype turned up a few times. This sequence joins TRBV20-1 and TRBJ1-3; D uncertain. CDR1 is DFQATT, CDR2 SNEGSKA, per germline (reference sequence). The CDR3 is 14 residues long. The germline V and J ends were trimmed by 5 bases and 0 bases, with 11 bases remaining between them. In DNA form, the CDR3 reads TGCAGTGCTGCCGTCGTGAGCTCTGGAAACACCATATATTTT. Translating gives CSAAVVSSGNTIYF.

V gene TRBV20-1 combines with J gene TRBJ2-1, with 14 bases fitting TRBD2. From germline, CDR1 is DFQATT and CDR2 SNEGSKA (reference sequence). V was clipped by 0 bases and J by 15 bases; unmatched bases: 25. The CDR3 loop spans 20 amino acids. CDR3 loop: CSARDSRVMRGGTSGSLSFF. In DNA form, the CDR3 reads TGCAGTGCTAGAGATAGTAGGGTGATGCGGGGCGGGACTAGCGGGAGTTTGTCGTTCTTC.

This clonotype has ten or more counts. The rearrangement links TRBV10-3 to TRBJ1-1; D is unresolved. The germline V gene encodes CDR1 ENHRY and CDR2 SYGVKD. This CDR3 region has 14 residues. V lost 3 bases and J lost 0, with 8 bases in between. For the CDR3, the DNA is TGTGCCATCAGTGAAGGACGTTTGAACACTGAAGCTTTCTTT. Translating gives CAISEGRLNTEAFF.

The chain is built from TRBV3-1 and TRBJ2-3, with 7 bases aligning to TRBD2. With 6 bases clipped from V and 5 bases from J, the junction kept 14 bases outside the gene matches. The germline V gene has CDR1 LGHDT and CDR2 YNNKEL (reference sequence). CDR3 size: 16 residues. CDR3 in amino acids: CASSGFWGGVGDTQYF. The DNA for the CDR3 is TGTGCCAGCAGTGGATTTTGGGGGGGTGTGGGAGATACGCAGTATTTT.

The chain has TRBV20-1 and TRBJ2-2; D remains ambiguous. Germline CDR1 reads DFQATT; CDR2 reads SNEGSKA (reference sequence). This CDR3 is 14 amino acids long. V was trimmed by 1 base and J by 1 base, leaving 7 bases between them. In DNA, the CDR3 is TGCAGTGCTAGAGCTGTCGGGAACACCGGGGAGCTGTTTTTT. Its translation is CSARAVGNTGELFF.

This clonotype was counted between two and nine times. The J gene is TRBJ1-5, the V gene TRBV5-1; tentatively, D is TRBD1 (5 bases). Germline-derived CDR1 and CDR2 are SGHRS and YFSETQ. The V and J ends lost 5 bases and 1 base respectively, with 7 bases between them. This CDR3 comprises 13 residues. The CDR3: CASRAGSNQPQHF. The CDR3 DNA is TGCGCCAGCAGGGCAGGGAGCAATCAGCCCCAGCATTTT. Filled out from reference TRBV5-1 and TRBJ1-5, the complete variable domain reads KAGVTQTPRYLIKTRGQQVTLSCSPISGHRSVSWYQQTPGQGLQFLFEYFSETQRNKGNFPGRFSGRQFSNSRSEMNVSTLELGDSALYLCASRAGSNQPQHFGDGTRLSIL.

This clonotype was seen ten or more times. The chain joins TRBV6-1 to TRBJ2-7; D is possibly TRBD2 (5 bases). This CDR3 region has 13 residues. Germline V gives CDR1 MNHNS, CDR2 SASEGT. V was trimmed by 4 bases and J by 4 bases, leaving 11 bases between them. Written as DNA, the CDR3 is TGTGCCAGCAGTGGGCTGGCGGGTTACGAGCAGTACTTC. Translated: CASSGLAGYEQYF.

CDR3 DNA sequence: TGTGCCAGCACCGAGGACAGGGAGGCTAAAGCTTTCTTT. Amino acid sequence: CASTEDREAKAFF. V gene TRBV6-1 combines with J gene TRBJ1-1; 8 bases agree with TRBD1. In germline, CDR1 is MNHNS, CDR2 SASEGT. V dropped 7 bases and J dropped 9; count of bases not matched to a gene: 10. The CDR3 covers 13 residues.

The chain carries TRBV11-2 and TRBJ2-5; D unclear. V dropped 0 bases and J dropped 9 bases, with 5 bases sitting between them. The CDR3 contains 11 residues. The germline gives CDR1 SGHAT, CDR2 FQNNGV. The CDR3 DNA is TGTGCCAGCAGCTTAGACGGCCCCCAGTACTTC. Translated: CASSLDGPQYF.